Here is one T cell receptor beta chain with its context. Starting material of around 460 ng total RNA yielded TCR beta cDNA via a constant-region primer. It was through three nested multiplex PCR rounds of slightly modified ARM-PCR that TCR beta libraries arose. Primers for the first two PCR rounds were TRBV1-TRBV30 forward primers and a C-beta reverse primer (around 11 cycles per round). TCRdb passed the multiplex PCR reads through MiXCR, listing each CDR3 protein once. Of about 310,000 distinct CDR3 sequences in the sample, almost 60% are singletons; the top ten hold about a sixth. The data stem from a study of tumor-infiltrating lymphocytes in primary liver carcinoma. Across the whole study: Sample counts of productive TCRbeta reads spanned roughly 3.65 to 7.13 million; these counts were similar across tissue types.

This CDR3 is 14 amino acids long. V gave up 5 bases and J gave up 4 bases, with 14 bases separating them. In germline, CDR1 is SGHAT, CDR2 FQNNGV. Germline DNA was also extracted, and blood RNA was taken from unsorted whole blood. Sequences were obtained from peripheral blood. This clonotype was obtained from a woman aged 25 to 39 with primary liver carcinoma and hepatitis B virus infection. The chain recombines TRBV11-2 with TRBJ2-5; perhaps TRBD1 as D (6 bases). The CDR3 DNA reads TGTGCCAGCAGCCCCAAGGACAGCAGAGAGACCCAGTACTTC. This codes for CASSPKDSRETQYF.